The 16 T cell receptor beta chains below come from one sample, sequenced in a study of identical twins. TCRdb independently ran MiXCR on the 5' RACE reads; one entry per CDR3 protein. The sample contains nearly 650,000 distinct CDR3 sequences, around 7.4% of which appear only once. A further study also used this sample, focusing on yellow fever vaccine responses in identical twins.

Material: PBMCs. The receptors stem from a woman aged 18 to 35 in good health.

This clonotype was detected many times. The chain is built from TRBV12-3 or TRBV12-4 and TRBJ2-7; 10 nucleotides agree with TRBD2. This CDR3 is 14 amino acids long. J lost 2 bases, V lost 6 bases, and 4 bases had no gene match. CDR3 bases: TGTGCCAGCAGGATAGCGGGAGGAGCCTACGAGCAGTACTTC. This encodes CASRIAGGAYEQYF.

The chain employs TRBV12-3 or TRBV12-4 and TRBJ1-1; possibly TRBD1 for D (5 bases). Trimming removed 4 bases at V and 4 bases at J, with 10 bases between. CDR3 length: 13 residues. The CDR3 loop is CASSSQGPTEAFF. The CDR3 coding sequence is TGTGCCAGCAGTTCGCAGGGACCCACTGAAGCTTTCTTT.

The chain couples TRBV29-1 to TRBJ2-7; D remains ambiguous. The length of the CDR3 is 12 residues. Trimming removed 0 bases at V and 6 bases at J, with 9 bases between. CDR1 and CDR2 (germline): SQVTM, ANQGSEA. The CDR3 region is CSVEDRWGEQYF. CDR3 coding DNA: TGCAGCGTTGAAGATCGCTGGGGCGAGCAGTACTTC.

In its sample, this clonotype was seen many times. The chain has TRBV29-1 and TRBJ1-1, with TRBD1 matching 9 bases. CDR1 is SQVTM and CDR2 is ANQGSEA in the germline V gene. The V and J ends lost 7 bases and 5 bases, in that order; junction bases with no gene match: 5. The CDR3 length is 12 residues. CDR3 region: CSAGQGWTEAFF. The CDR3 DNA reads as TGCAGCGCGGGACAGGGATGGACTGAAGCTTTCTTT.

V is TRBV6-1 and J is TRBJ2-1; D is possibly TRBD2 (5 bases). The CDR3 is made up of 17 amino acids. CDR1 is MNHNS and CDR2 is SASEGT in the germline V gene. V was pared by 6 bases and J by 2 bases, with 20 bases between. Written as DNA, the CDR3 is TGTGCCAGCAGCCCCCGGTTGGATGGGAGAACCTACAATGAGCAGTTCTTC. This translates into CASSPRLDGRTYNEQFF.

V usage is TRBV11-2 and J usage is TRBJ2-3; 7 nucleotides match TRBD2. CDR1 SGHAT and CDR2 FQNNGV come from the germline V gene. CDR3 length equals 15 residues. V was pared by 1 base and J by 5 bases, with 6 bases of the junction left unmatched. The CDR3 DNA sequence: TGTGCCAGCAGCTTAGGCCTAGCGGAGGGAGATACGCAGTATTTT. Amino acids: CASSLGLAEGDTQYF.

This clonotype was seen only a few times. The chain uses TRBV12-3 or TRBV12-4 and TRBJ1-5; D call uncertain. V lost 6 bases and J 9 bases, leaving 15 bases between the germline ends. There are 13 residues in the CDR3. CDR3: CASRKGPQVPQHF. The CDR3 DNA reads as TGTGCCAGCAGGAAAGGCCCCCAGGTGCCCCAGCATTTT.

V and J are TRBV4-1 and TRBJ2-7, with 11 bases that match TRBD2. CDR1 and CDR2 (germline): MGHRA, YSYEKL. After removal of 1 base from V and 0 bases from J, the junction contained 5 bases not matched to a gene. CDR3 length equals 17 residues. The CDR3 protein is CASSQGLAGGHSYEQYF. The CDR3 DNA reads TGCGCCAGCAGCCAAGGTCTAGCGGGAGGCCACTCCTACGAGCAGTACTTC.

The chain combines TRBV29-1 with TRBJ2-5; perhaps TRBD2 as D (6 bases). This CDR3 comprises 14 residues. From germline, CDR1 is SQVTM and CDR2 ANQGSEA. Trimming took 0 bases from V and 4 from J, leaving 12 bases between them. The DNA for the CDR3 is TGCAGCGTTGAAGATGCGACTAGTTTAGAGACCCAGTACTTC. Amino acids: CSVEDATSLETQYF.

The CDR3 DNA sequence: TGCGCCAGCAGCCCAGCATGGACAGGGAGTCGGGATTCACCCCTCCACTTT. Residues: CASSPAWTGSRDSPLHF. The rearrangement uses TRBV4-1 and TRBJ1-6; 8 bases match TRBD1. Per germline, CDR1 MGHRA and CDR2 YSYEKL. The CDR3 runs to 17 residues. With V trimmed by 4 bases and J by 8 bases, 13 bases remained unmatched.

This chain uses TRBV7-9 with TRBJ2-3; TRBD1 aligns across 10 bases. CDR3 length equals 16 residues. V dropped 5 bases and J dropped 6; count of bases not matched to a gene: 11. Germline assignment: CDR1 SEHNR and CDR2 FQNEAQ (reference sequence). CDR3 DNA: TGTGCCAGCAGCCATAGCCGGGACAGGGGCTCCGATACGCAGTATTTT. Translation: CASSHSRDRGSDTQYF.

The chain uses TRBV7-9 and TRBJ2-5; D might be TRBD1 (5 bases). Germline V gene data show CDR1 as SEHNR and CDR2 as FQNEAQ (reference sequence). CDR3 length: 15 amino acids. Trimming took off 1 base at V and 2 bases at J, with 11 bases between the two ends. The CDR3 region is CASSLGGRAQETQYF. DNA of the CDR3: TGTGCCAGCAGCTTAGGAGGCAGGGCACAAGAGACCCAGTACTTC.

This clonotype was picked up a small number of times. The V and J genes are TRBV7-6 and TRBJ1-6; D unclear. Germline V gene lookup returns CDR1 SGHVS and CDR2 FNYEAQ. Trimming removed 3 bases from V and 7 bases from J, with 10 bases in between. CDR3 size: 14 residues. In DNA, the CDR3 is TGTGCCAGCAGCTTGGGGAACGTAAATTCACCCCTCCACTTT. It yields the protein CASSLGNVNSPLHF. Combining the CDR3 with reference TRBV7-6 and TRBJ1-6 gives the whole variable domain GAGVSQSPRYKVTKRGQDVALRCDPISGHVSLYWYRQALGQGPEFLTYFNYEAQQDKSGLPNDRFSAERPEGSISTLTIQRTEQRDSAMYRCASSLGNVNSPLHFGNGTRLTVT.

This clonotype was seen only a few times. V usage is TRBV28 and J usage is TRBJ2-4, with D perhaps TRBD2 (6 bases). V was cut by 2 bases and J by 3 bases, with 11 bases left in between. This CDR3 is 15 amino acids long. Germline CDR1 reads MDHEN; CDR2 reads SYDVKM. CDR3 loop: CASSLGVADKNIQYF. DNA of the CDR3: TGTGCCAGCAGTTTAGGGGTAGCGGACAAAAACATTCAGTACTTC.

This chain connects TRBV12-3 or TRBV12-4 to TRBJ2-7, with TRBD1 identical over 11 bases. V gave up 4 bases and J gave up 4 bases; unmatched junction bases: 12. CDR3 length: 17 residues. The CDR3 is CASSSKFGTGGMYEQYF. As DNA, the CDR3 is TGTGCCAGCAGTTCAAAGTTCGGGACAGGGGGAATGTACGAGCAGTACTTC.

This clonotype came up many times. J is TRBJ2-1 and V is TRBV12-3 or TRBV12-4, with D possibly matching TRBD2 (6 bases). The CDR3 is made up of 15 amino acids. V shed 7 bases and J shed 0 bases, with 13 bases lying between them. The CDR3 region is CASTGVQSSYNEQFF. CDR3 in DNA: TGTGCCAGCACGGGGGTCCAAAGCTCCTACAATGAGCAGTTCTTC.